This TCR beta chain stems from a study of response to subunit inactivated influenza vaccine (dated by TCRdb to the late 2010s). About the full investigation: Deep quantitative T cell receptor repertoire profiling was used in the study to track responses to a trivalent subunit inactivated influenza vaccine. Findings and caveats that apply to the study as a whole: According to the authors, only a limited number of new T cells may be recruited by each seasonal influenza vaccination.

Comment on this clonotype: There is no known antigen for this receptor. There are no base qualities to consult, and no much larger clone falls within one base.

The V end loses 1 base and the J end loses 2 bases, and a stretch of 14 bases separates them. CDR1 MNHEY and CDR2 SVGAGI are derived from the germline V gene. From the cysteine through the phenylalanine, the CDR3 covers 16 amino acids. Solely the CDR3 DNA is kept, with 48 bases framed from the first base. To prepare the library, RT-PCR was applied. The instrument was an Illumina HiSeq 2500. The raw public data were reprocessed by TCRdb itself: fastp quality trimming at Q25, MiXCR clonotype calling, in-frame beta chains only. Rows matching on CDR3 protein sequence are summarized as one entry with the most common DNA and genes. In this sample the table shows 250,000 to 350,000 distinct CDR3 sequences, about 20% of which occur a single time. 10% of the sample comes from the top ten.

The TCR sequence derives from a man aged 50 to 75 who received an inactivated influenza vaccine. Donor details come from another sample of the same person, matched by shared clones. This sample comprised PBMCs from blood, obtained 21 months after vaccination. The chain is made from TRBV6-5 and TRBJ1-2, with a tentative D gene TRBD1 over 5 matching bases. The CDR3 protein is CASSYFEGSGNYGYTF. The DNA sequence reads TGTGCCAGCAGTTACTTTGAGGGGTCGGGGAACTATGGCTACACCTTC.